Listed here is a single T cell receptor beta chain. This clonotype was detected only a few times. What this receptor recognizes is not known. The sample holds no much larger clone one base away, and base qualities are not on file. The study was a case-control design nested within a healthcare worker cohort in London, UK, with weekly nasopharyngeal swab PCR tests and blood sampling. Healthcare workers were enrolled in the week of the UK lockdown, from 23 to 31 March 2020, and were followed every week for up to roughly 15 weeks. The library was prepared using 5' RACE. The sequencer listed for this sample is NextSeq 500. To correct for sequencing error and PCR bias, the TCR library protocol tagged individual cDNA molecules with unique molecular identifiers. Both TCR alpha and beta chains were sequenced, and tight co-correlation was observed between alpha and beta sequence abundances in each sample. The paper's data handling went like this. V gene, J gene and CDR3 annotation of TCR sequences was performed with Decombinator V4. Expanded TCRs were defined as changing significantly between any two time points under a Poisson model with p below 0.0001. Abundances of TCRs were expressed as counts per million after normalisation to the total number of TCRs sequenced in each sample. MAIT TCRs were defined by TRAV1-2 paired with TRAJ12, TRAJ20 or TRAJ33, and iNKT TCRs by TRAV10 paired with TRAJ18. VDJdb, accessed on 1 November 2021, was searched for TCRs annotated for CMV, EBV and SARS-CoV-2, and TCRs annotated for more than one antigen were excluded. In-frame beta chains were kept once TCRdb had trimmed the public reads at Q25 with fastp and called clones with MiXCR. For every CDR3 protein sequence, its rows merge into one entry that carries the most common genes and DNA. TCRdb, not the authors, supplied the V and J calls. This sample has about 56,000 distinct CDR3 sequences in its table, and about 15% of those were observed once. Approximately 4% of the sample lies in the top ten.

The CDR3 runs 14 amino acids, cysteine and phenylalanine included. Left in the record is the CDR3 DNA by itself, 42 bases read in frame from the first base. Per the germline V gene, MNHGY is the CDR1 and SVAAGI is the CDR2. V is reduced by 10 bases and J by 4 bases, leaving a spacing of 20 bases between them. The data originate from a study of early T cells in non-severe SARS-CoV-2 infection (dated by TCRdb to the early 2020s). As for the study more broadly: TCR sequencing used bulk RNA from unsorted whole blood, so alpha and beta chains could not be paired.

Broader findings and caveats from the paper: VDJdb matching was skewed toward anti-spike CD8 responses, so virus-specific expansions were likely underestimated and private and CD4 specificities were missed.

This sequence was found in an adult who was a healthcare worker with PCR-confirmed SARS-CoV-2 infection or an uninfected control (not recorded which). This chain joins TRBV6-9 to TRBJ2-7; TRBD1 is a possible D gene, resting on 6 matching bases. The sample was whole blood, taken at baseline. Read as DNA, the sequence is TGTGCCAATATGAAGGGACATTCCCATTACGAGCAGTACTTC. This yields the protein CANMKGHSHYEQYF.